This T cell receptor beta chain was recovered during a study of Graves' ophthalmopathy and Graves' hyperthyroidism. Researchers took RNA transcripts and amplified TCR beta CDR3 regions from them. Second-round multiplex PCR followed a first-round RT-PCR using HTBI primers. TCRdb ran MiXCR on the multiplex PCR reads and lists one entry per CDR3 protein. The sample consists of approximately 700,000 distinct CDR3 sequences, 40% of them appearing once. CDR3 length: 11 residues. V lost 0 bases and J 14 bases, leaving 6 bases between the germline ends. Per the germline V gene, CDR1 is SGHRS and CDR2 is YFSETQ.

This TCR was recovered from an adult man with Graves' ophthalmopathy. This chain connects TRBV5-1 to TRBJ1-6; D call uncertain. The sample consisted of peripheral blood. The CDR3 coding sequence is TGCGCCAGCAGCTTGGGGAGGGCCCTCCACTTT. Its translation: CASSLGRALHF.